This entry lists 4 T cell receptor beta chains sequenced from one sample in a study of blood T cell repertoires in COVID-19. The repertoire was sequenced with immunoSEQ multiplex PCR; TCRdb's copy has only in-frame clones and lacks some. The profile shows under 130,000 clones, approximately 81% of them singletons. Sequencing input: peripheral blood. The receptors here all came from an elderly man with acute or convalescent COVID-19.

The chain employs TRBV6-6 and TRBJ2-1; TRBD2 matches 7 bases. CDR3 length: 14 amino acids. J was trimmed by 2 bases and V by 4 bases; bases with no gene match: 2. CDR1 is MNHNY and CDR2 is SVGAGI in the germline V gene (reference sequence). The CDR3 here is CASSSSGTYNEQFF. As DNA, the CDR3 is TGTGCCAGCAGTTCGAGCGGGACCTACAATGAGCAGTTCTTC.

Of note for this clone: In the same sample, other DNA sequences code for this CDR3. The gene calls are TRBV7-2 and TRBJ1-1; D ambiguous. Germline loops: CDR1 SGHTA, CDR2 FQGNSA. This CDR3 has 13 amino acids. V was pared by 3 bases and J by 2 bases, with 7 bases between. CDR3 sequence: CASSLGRNTEAFF. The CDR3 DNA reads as TGTGCCAGCAGCTTGGGCCGAAACACTGAAGCTTTCTTT.

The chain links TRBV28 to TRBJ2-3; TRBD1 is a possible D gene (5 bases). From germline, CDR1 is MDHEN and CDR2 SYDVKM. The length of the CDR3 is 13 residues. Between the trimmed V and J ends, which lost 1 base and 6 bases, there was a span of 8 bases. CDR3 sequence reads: CASSLLGADTQYF. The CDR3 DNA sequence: TGTGCCAGCAGTTTATTAGGGGCGGATACGCAGTATTTT.

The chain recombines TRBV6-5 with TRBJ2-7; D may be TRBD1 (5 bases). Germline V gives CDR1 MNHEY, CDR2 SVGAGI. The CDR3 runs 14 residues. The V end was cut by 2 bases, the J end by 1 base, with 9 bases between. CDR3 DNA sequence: TGTGCCAGCAGTTACGGCGACAGATCCTACGAGCAGTACTTC. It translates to CASSYGDRSYEQYF.